The 5 T cell receptor beta chains reported below all come from one sample, sequenced in a study of blood T cell repertoires in COVID-19. Some clones are missing from TCRdb's copy, which holds only in-frame ones; the method was immunoSEQ multiplex PCR. This sample has 120,000 to 150,000 clones, with roughly 80% found just once. The sequencing input was peripheral blood. The source of these receptors is a human donor with acute or convalescent COVID-19. The donor label of this sample is uncertain.

V is TRBV30 and J is TRBJ1-1; TRBD1 matches 7 bases. V lost 1 base and J lost 6; bases outside the gene matches: 5. CDR3 length: 13 amino acids. The germline V gene encodes CDR1 GTSNPN and CDR2 SVGIG (reference sequence). Written as DNA, the CDR3 is TGTGCCTGGAGTGAAGGGGGCCGGGCTGAAGCTTTCTTT. Residues: CAWSEGGRAEAFF.

The chain recombines TRBV6-5 with TRBJ2-1, with 9 bases identical to TRBD2. Germline assignment: CDR1 MNHEY and CDR2 SVGAGI. This CDR3 spans 16 amino acids. The junction had 6 bases not matched to a gene; V was cut back by 0 bases and J by 6 bases. The CDR3 nucleotides are TGTGCCAGCAGTTACTCGGGGACTAGCCCAGGCAATGAGCAGTTCTTC. This gives the protein CASSYSGTSPGNEQFF.

The genes are TRBV7-3 and TRBJ2-1; possible D gene TRBD1, 5 bases. CDR1 and CDR2 (germline): SGHTA, FQGTGA. Trimming pared 2 bases from V and 5 bases from J, leaving 7 bases between. CDR3 length: 13 amino acids. CDR3 sequence (DNA): TGTGCCAGCAGCTTATCCAGGGACAATGAGCAGTTCTTC. This gives the protein CASSLSRDNEQFF.

This clone was observed a single time. The gene calls are TRBV5-8 and TRBJ2-1; 8 bases match TRBD1. The V and J ends lost 4 bases and 6 bases, in that order; junction bases with no gene match: 9. The CDR3 length is 15 residues. CDR1 is SGHTS and CDR2 is YDEGEE in the germline V gene. The CDR3 region is CASSRRTGMRNEQFF. The CDR3 DNA is TGTGCCAGCAGCAGGAGGACAGGGATGCGCAATGAGCAGTTCTTC.

This clone was seen just once. This chain joins TRBV7-4 and TRBJ2-3; 9 bases are a match to TRBD2. Germline CDR1 is SGHVT and CDR2 is SQSDAQ. The CDR3 consists of 18 residues. Trimming cost V 1 base and J 1 base; bases outside gene matches: 9. This CDR3 is CASSLDGGGAGGTDTQYF. CDR3 sequence (DNA): TGTGCCAGCAGCTTAGACGGCGGGGGGGCAGGAGGCACAGATACGCAGTATTTT.